This passage covers 29 T cell receptor beta chains from one sample sequenced in a study of T cell responses to AZD1222 COVID-19 vaccine. Produced via immunoSEQ multiplex PCR; TCRdb's table is partial and in-frame only. This sample yields about 86,000 clones, of which 70% to 90% are seen a single time; over 9% belongs to the top ten. Here the sequenced sample was peripheral blood, taken on day 0 of MenACWY control vaccination. The receptors here all came from an adult in good health.

The CDR3 reads CSGIDRGSEDTQYF. CDR3 sequence (DNA): TGCAGCGGGATAGACAGGGGAAGTGAAGATACGCAGTATTTT. This chain uses TRBV29-1 with TRBJ2-3, with 8 positions matching TRBD1. In germline, CDR1 is SQVTM, CDR2 ANQGSEA. CDR3 length equals 14 residues. V lost 7 bases to trimming and J lost 5 bases; unmatched junction nucleotides: 11.

The V call is TRBV7-9, the J call TRBJ2-3; D ambiguous. The CDR3 sequence is 13 residues long. The germline V gene encodes CDR1 SEHNR and CDR2 FQNEAQ (reference sequence). Trimming took off 5 bases at V and 8 bases at J, with 14 bases between the two ends. CDR3 sequence: CASSIDGAGTQYF. The CDR3 nucleotides read TGTGCCAGCAGCATAGACGGCGCCGGTACGCAGTATTTT. The full variable domain, its missing parts supplied by reference TRBV7-9 and TRBJ2-3, is DTGVSQNPRHKITKRGQNVTFRCDPISEHNRLYWYRQTLGQGPEFLTYFQNEAQLEKSRLLSDRFSAERPKGSFSTLEIQRTEQGDSAMYLCASSIDGAGTQYFGPGTRLTVL.

The chain joins TRBV6-2 or TRBV6-3 to TRBJ2-2, with D unclear. There are 13 residues in the CDR3. The V gene's germline CDR1 is MNHEY and CDR2 SVGEGT. Trimming pared 0 bases from V and 5 bases from J, leaving 4 bases between. The CDR3, as DNA: TGTGCCAGCAGTTACTCAGGAACCGGGGAGCTGTTTTTT. Residues: CASSYSGTGELFF.

The chain is built from TRBV2 and TRBJ2-7, with D unresolved. CDR1 SNHLY and CDR2 FYNNEI come from the germline V gene. V lost 1 base, J lost 1 base, and 8 bases lay in between. This CDR3 is 14 amino acids long. For the CDR3, the DNA is TGTGCCAGCAGTGAAGATCACTGGTCCTACGAGCAGTACTTC. Its translation: CASSEDHWSYEQYF.

The chain employs TRBV7-2 and TRBJ1-5; unclear D gene. The CDR3 sequence is 12 residues long. Trimming removed 5 bases at V and 4 bases at J, with 6 bases between. Germline loops: CDR1 SGHTA, CDR2 FQGNSA. In DNA, the CDR3 is TGTGCCAGCAGCCCGGGGAATCAGCCCCAGCATTTT. Amino acid sequence: CASSPGNQPQHF. The complete variable domain, with remaining parts taken from reference TRBV7-2 and TRBJ1-5, reads GAGVSQSPSNKVTEKGKDVELRCDPISGHTALYWYRQSLGQGLEFLIYFQGNSAPDKSGLPSDRFSAERTGGSVSTLTIQRTQQEDSAVYLCASSPGNQPQHFGDGTRLSIL.

CDR3 DNA: TGTGCCACCCGGTTCGGGGACACTTACCAGCCCCAGCATTTT. It specifies CATRFGDTYQPQHF. The rearrangement links TRBV19 to TRBJ1-5; D is perhaps TRBD1 (6 bases). The V and J ends lost 10 bases and 7 bases respectively, with 20 bases between them. This CDR3 is 14 amino acids long. CDR1 is LNHDA and CDR2 is SQIVND in the germline V gene (reference sequence).

The CDR3 DNA is TGTGCCAGCAGCCCGCAGAAGCGGGGGGGCGTCGAGACCCAGTACTTC. Its protein product is CASSPQKRGGVETQYF. V is TRBV6-2 or TRBV6-3 and J is TRBJ2-5; the match to TRBD2 covers 10 bases. The trim removed 6 bases at V and 5 bases at J, leaving 12 bases unmatched. Per germline, CDR1 MNHEY and CDR2 SVGEGT. The CDR3 covers 16 residues.

This chain links TRBV19 with TRBJ1-1, with 9 bases lining up with TRBD1. The CDR3 consists of 19 residues. With 1 base clipped from V and 0 bases from J, the junction kept 12 bases outside the gene matches. Per the germline V gene, CDR1 is LNHDA and CDR2 is SQIVND (reference sequence). The CDR3 here is CASSIGPGQGSEVNTEAFF. In nucleotides, the CDR3 is TGTGCCAGTAGTATAGGCCCAGGACAGGGGTCTGAAGTGAACACTGAAGCTTTCTTT. The whole variable domain, remainder taken from reference TRBV19 and TRBJ1-1, is DGGITQSPKYLFRKEGQNVTLSCEQNLNHDAMYWYRQDPGQGLRLIYYSQIVNDFQKGDIAEGYSVSREKKESFPLTVTSAQKNPTAFYLCASSIGPGQGSEVNTEAFFGQGTRLTVV.

The chain links TRBV3-1 (or the pseudogene TRBV3-2) to TRBJ2-3; D unclear. Trimming took off 3 bases at V and 8 bases at J, with 12 bases between the two ends. Per the germline V gene, CDR1 is LGHDT and CDR2 is YNNKEL (reference sequence). The CDR3 loop spans 13 amino acids. CDR3 in amino acids: CASSQGSALTQYF. The DNA of the CDR3 is TGTGCCAGCAGCCAGGGCTCGGCGCTTACGCAGTATTTT.

This chain links TRBV5-6 with TRBJ2-2, with 9 bases lining up with TRBD1. Trimming took 3 bases from V and 6 from J; bases not matched to a gene: 6. The CDR3 totals 15 residues. Germline values: CDR1 SGHDT, CDR2 YYEEEE. Here the CDR3 DNA reads TGTGCCAGCAGCTACCGGGACAGGGAGGCCGGGGAGCTGTTTTTT. Encoded protein: CASSYRDREAGELFF.

The chain combines TRBV25-1 with TRBJ2-1, with 11 bases lining up with TRBD1. J lost 10 bases, V lost 2 bases, and 4 bases had no gene match. CDR1 is MGHDK and CDR2 is SYGVNS in the germline V gene. The CDR3 length is 14 residues. CDR3 sequence (DNA): TGTGCCAGCAGTGAACGGACAGGGGGCTACGAGCAGTTCTTC. Translation: CASSERTGGYEQFF.

The genes are TRBV19 and TRBJ1-2; possibly TRBD1 for D (6 bases). V was cut by 3 bases and J by 4 bases, with 12 bases left in between. Germline CDR1 is LNHDA and CDR2 is SQIVND (reference sequence). The CDR3 is 14 amino acids. This chain's CDR3 is CASSMEVGAYGYTF. DNA of the CDR3: TGTGCCAGTAGTATGGAGGTGGGGGCCTATGGCTACACCTTC.

The CDR3 region has the DNA TGTGCCAGCAGTCCGGGACTGATCTCCTACGAGCAGTACTTC. Protein: CASSPGLISYEQYF. The V call is TRBV27, the J call TRBJ2-7; maybe TRBD2 (6 bases). Germline V lookup: CDR1 MNHEY, CDR2 SMNVEV (reference sequence). The CDR3 is 14 amino acids. V was pared by 5 bases and J by 0 bases, with 11 bases between.

This clone was counted between two and nine times. The V call is TRBV19, the J call TRBJ2-3, with TRBD2 matching 8 bases. Trimming cost V 4 bases and J 6 bases; bases outside gene matches: 9. The CDR3 has 15 residues. The germline V gene has CDR1 LNHDA and CDR2 SQIVND (reference sequence). The CDR3 spells CASSRLVAGTDTQYF. CDR3 nucleotides: TGTGCCAGTAGTAGGCTGGTAGCGGGGACTGATACGCAGTATTTT.

This clone was observed a single time. The chain has TRBV6-5 and TRBJ1-1; 8 bases agree with TRBD1. The CDR3 is 13 residues long. The junction had 3 bases not matched to a gene; V was cut back by 6 bases and J by 3 bases. In germline, CDR1 is MNHEY, CDR2 SVGAGI. The CDR3 DNA is TGTGCCAGCAGGGACAGGGAGCACACTGAAGCTTTCTTT. Protein: CASRDREHTEAFF.

The gene calls are TRBV5-6 and TRBJ1-1; D is unclear. The V gene's germline CDR1 is SGHDT and CDR2 YYEEEE. This CDR3 is built from 14 residues. Deletions cut 0 bases from V and 1 base from J, with 7 bases between. In DNA form, the CDR3 reads TGTGCCAGCAGCTTGGGCACGAGGAACACTGAAGCTTTCTTT. This gives the protein CASSLGTRNTEAFF.

The genes are TRBV19 and TRBJ1-2; 7 nucleotides agree with TRBD1. The germline V gene has CDR1 LNHDA and CDR2 SQIVND (reference sequence). J gave up 6 bases and V 7 bases, and 11 bases lay outside the gene matches. The CDR3 has 14 residues. Written as DNA, the CDR3 is TGTGCCAGTAAACCAAATGACAGGGTCGATGGCTACACCTTC. Encoded protein: CASKPNDRVDGYTF.

The chain has TRBV30 and TRBJ2-1; D possibly corresponds to TRBD2 (6 bases). The CDR3 has 15 residues. With 1 base removed from V and 4 bases from J, the gap between germline ends came to 14 bases. The germline gives CDR1 GTSNPN, CDR2 SVGIG (reference sequence). The CDR3 loop reads CAWSDAAGGYNEQFF. CDR3 nucleotides: TGTGCCTGGAGTGACGCCGCCGGGGGATACAATGAGCAGTTCTTC.

In this sample, this clone turned up a few times. This rearrangement joins TRBV11-2 to TRBJ1-1; D is possibly TRBD1 (6 bases). Trimming stripped 5 bases from V and 2 bases from J, with 15 bases between. This CDR3 is built from 15 residues. Germline V gene sequence: CDR1 SGHAT, CDR2 FQNNGV. In DNA form, the CDR3 reads TGTGCCAGCAGCATAAACCCGGGACAAAACACTGAAGCTTTCTTT. This sequence encodes CASSINPGQNTEAFF.

The chain has TRBV6-5 and TRBJ1-2; D is unclear. Deletions cut 6 bases from V and 4 bases from J, with 9 bases between. This CDR3 region has 12 residues. Looked up from germline, CDR1 is MNHEY and CDR2 is SVGAGI. Written as DNA, the CDR3 is TGTGCCAGCAGCGTTGAGTCCTATGGCTACACCTTC. Protein: CASSVESYGYTF.

This rearrangement joins TRBV18 to TRBJ1-5, with 10 bases identical to TRBD1. With 3 bases clipped from V and 8 bases from J, the junction kept 7 bases outside the gene matches. Germline CDR1 and CDR2: KGHSH and LQKENI. The CDR3 runs to 15 residues. The CDR3 nucleotides read TGTGCCAGCTCACCCGGGACAGGGGATATTAAGCCCCAGCATTTT. Translating it yields CASSPGTGDIKPQHF. Using reference TRBV18 and TRBJ1-5 for the parts outside the CDR3, the full variable domain is NAGVMQNPRHLVRRRGQEARLRCSPMKGHSHVYWYRQLPEEGLKFMVYLQKENIIDESGMPKERFSAEFPKEGPSILRIQQVVRGDSAAYFCASSPGTGDIKPQHFGDGTRLSIL.

The chain combines TRBV9 with TRBJ2-5, with 7 bases matching TRBD2. CDR1 and CDR2 from the germline V gene are SGDLS and YYNGEE. CDR3 length: 15 residues. The V segment lost 4 bases and the J segment 5 bases; nucleotides outside the gene matches: 11. CDR3 DNA sequence: TGTGCCAGCAGCCTTGCTCTAGCGGTCGGGGAGACCCAGTACTTC. It translates to CASSLALAVGETQYF.

The rearrangement joins TRBV19 to TRBJ1-3; unclear D gene. Per the germline V gene, CDR1 is LNHDA and CDR2 is SQIVND (reference sequence). This CDR3 contains 15 residues. Trimming left V 5 bases short and J 0 bases short, with 11 bases between. CDR3 bases: TGTGCCAGTAGTTCTACTGGAAGCTCTGGAAACACCATATATTTT. Protein: CASSSTGSSGNTIYF. The variable domain in full, completed from reference TRBV19 and TRBJ1-3, reads DGGITQSPKYLFRKEGQNVTLSCEQNLNHDAMYWYRQDPGQGLRLIYYSQIVNDFQKGDIAEGYSVSREKKESFPLTVTSAQKNPTAFYLCASSSTGSSGNTIYFGEGSWLTVV.

The rearrangement links TRBV7-6 to TRBJ2-1; D might be TRBD2 (6 bases). The CDR3 runs 14 residues. The germline V gene has CDR1 SGHVS and CDR2 FNYEAQ. Trimming removed 5 bases at V and 7 bases at J, with 15 bases between. The CDR3 region is CASSPTAGRNEQFF. In nucleotides, the CDR3 is TGTGCCAGCAGCCCGACGGCGGGGAGGAATGAGCAGTTCTTC.

The chain is built from TRBV18 and TRBJ1-4; a possible D gene is TRBD1 (5 bases). V dropped 4 bases and J dropped 8 bases, with 11 bases sitting between them. The germline V gene has CDR1 KGHSH and CDR2 LQKENI. This CDR3 is built from 13 residues. The CDR3 is CASSRQSVEKLFF. CDR3 DNA sequence: TGTGCCAGCTCACGACAGTCCGTCGAAAAACTGTTTTTT.

This chain links TRBV6-6 with TRBJ2-7, with 11 bases that match TRBD1. The CDR3 length is 16 residues. CDR1 and CDR2 from the germline V gene are MNHNY and SVGAGI (reference sequence). Trimming at V came to 5 bases and at J to 3 bases, leaving 9 bases not matched to a gene. Here the CDR3 reads CASSRQGGQGVYEQYF. The CDR3 nucleotides read TGTGCCAGCAGTCGACAAGGGGGACAGGGGGTCTACGAGCAGTACTTC.

The chain combines TRBV3-1 (or the pseudogene TRBV3-2) with TRBJ2-5; D possibly uses TRBD1 or TRBD2 (6 bases each). This CDR3 spans 14 amino acids. Germline V gives CDR1 LGHDT, CDR2 YNNKEL (reference sequence). The germline V and J ends were trimmed by 4 bases and 4 bases, with 13 bases remaining between them. CDR3 in amino acids: CASSLSGAGETQYF. DNA for the CDR3: TGTGCCAGCAGCCTGTCGGGGGCAGGAGAGACCCAGTACTTC.

The chain carries TRBV28 and TRBJ1-5, with a weak D call TRBD1 (6 bases). The CDR3 is made up of 12 amino acids. The germline CDR1 and CDR2 sequences are MDHEN and SYDVKM. The V and J ends lost 5 bases and 7 bases respectively, with 9 bases between them. The CDR3 is CASSEQGQPQHF. The CDR3 DNA sequence: TGTGCCAGCAGTGAACAGGGACAGCCCCAGCATTTT.

V gene TRBV2 combines with J gene TRBJ1-4; D unresolved. Trimming stripped 7 bases from V and 1 base from J, with 16 bases between. CDR3 length equals 16 residues. Germline CDR1 reads SNHLY; CDR2 reads FYNNEI. Here the CDR3 DNA reads TGTGCCAGCAAAACCCTGTTGCTAGGAACTAATGAAAAACTGTTTTTT. Amino acid sequence: CASKTLLLGTNEKLFF.